The 14 T cell receptor beta chains presented below share a single source sample, sequenced in a study of T cells after yellow fever vaccination. Each CDR3 protein gets one entry after TCRdb re-called the 5' RACE reads with MiXCR. The sample consists of 150,000 to 200,000 distinct CDR3 sequences, about 6% of them appearing once. The sample consisted of CD4+ T cells sorted from PBMCs, taken on the day of the first yellow fever vaccination. These receptors originate from a man younger than 35 who received the YFV17D yellow fever vaccine.

This clonotype was observed at least ten times. The CDR3 is CASSPWASYEQYF. DNA of the CDR3: TGCGCCAGCAGTCCTTGGGCCTCCTACGAGCAGTACTTC. The chain joins TRBV10-2 to TRBJ2-7; D uncertain. Germline V gives CDR1 WSHSY, CDR2 SAAADI. This CDR3 spans 13 amino acids. The ends were cut back, 5 bases at V and 0 bases at J, with 8 bases in the middle.

This clonotype was counted at least ten times. DNA of the CDR3: TGTGCCAGCAGTGGGGGACTAGCGGGAGGGGAGCAGTTCTTC. Its translation is CASSGGLAGGEQFF. The rearrangement uses TRBV2 and TRBJ2-1, with 16 bases aligning to TRBD2. The CDR3 totals 14 residues. J was trimmed by 10 bases and V by 4 bases; bases with no gene match: 1. Germline V CDR1 and CDR2: SNHLY, FYNNEI.

This clonotype was counted a few times. This chain joins TRBV4-1 and TRBJ2-3; the D gene is possibly TRBD2 (6 bases). The CDR3 covers 15 residues. V was clipped by 0 bases and J by 6 bases, with 13 bases between them. The germline V gene encodes CDR1 MGHRA and CDR2 YSYEKL. This CDR3 is CASSQEGPSADTQYF. The CDR3 DNA sequence: TGCGCCAGCAGCCAAGAGGGACCTAGCGCGGATACGCAGTATTTT.

The chain carries TRBV7-2 and TRBJ2-7, with 8 bases that match TRBD1. V lost 3 bases to trimming and J lost 1 base; unmatched junction nucleotides: 5. Germline CDR1 reads SGHTA; CDR2 reads FQGNSA. The CDR3 length is 15 residues. The CDR3 DNA follows: TGTGCCAGCAGCTTGGACAGGGCGGAGTCCTACGAGCAGTACTTC. Protein sequence: CASSLDRAESYEQYF.

Only a few counts were recorded for this clonotype. The chain employs TRBV5-1 and TRBJ2-7, with D possibly TRBD2 on 5 matching bases. Germline CDR1 SGHRS, CDR2 YFSETQ. This CDR3 contains 13 residues. V was pared by 3 bases and J by 4 bases, with 11 bases between. For the CDR3, the DNA is TGCGCCAGCAGCTCGGGTCCGGGATACGAGCAGTACTTC. Protein sequence: CASSSGPGYEQYF.

This clonotype showed up just a few times. The V gene is TRBV11-2, the J gene TRBJ2-3; D is unclear. With 8 bases removed from V and 4 bases from J, the gap between germline ends came to 10 bases. The CDR3 consists of 12 residues. Germline CDR1 reads SGHAT; CDR2 reads FQNNGV. The CDR3 DNA reads TGTGCCAGCGCTCAGAGTTCAGATACGCAGTATTTT. Protein product: CASAQSSDTQYF.

Many counts were recorded for this clonotype. This chain links TRBV5-1 with TRBJ2-5; possibly TRBD1 or TRBD2 for D (5 bases each). V dropped 0 bases and J dropped 1 base, with 16 bases sitting between them. The germline CDR1 and CDR2 sequences are SGHRS and YFSETQ. This CDR3 spans 17 amino acids. This CDR3 reads CASSLALSSGTQETQYF. The CDR3 nucleotides are TGCGCCAGCAGCTTGGCCTTGTCGTCGGGGACCCAAGAGACCCAGTACTTC.

This clonotype has a count of ten or more. This chain connects TRBV7-8 to TRBJ2-6, with D possibly TRBD2 on 5 matching bases. The CDR3 runs 14 residues. Deletions cut 11 bases from V and 1 base from J, with 12 bases between. The germline gives CDR1 SGHVS, CDR2 FQNEAQ. The CDR3 loop reads CAAIRDSGANVLTF. The DNA for the CDR3 is TGTGCCGCAATCCGGGATTCTGGGGCCAACGTCCTGACTTTC.

This clonotype turned up a few times. This chain connects TRBV7-3 to TRBJ1-2, with D perhaps matching TRBD1 (6 bases). Germline V gives CDR1 SGHTA, CDR2 FQGTGA. V was shortened by 2 bases and J by 7 bases, with 14 bases between the two germline ends. The CDR3 has 14 residues. This CDR3 reads CASSLGWGAAGYTF. In DNA, the CDR3 is TGTGCCAGCAGCTTAGGGTGGGGGGCGGCTGGCTACACCTTC.

This clonotype was counted only a few times. This chain links TRBV7-2 with TRBJ2-5; 8 bases map to TRBD2. The germline CDR1 and CDR2 sequences are SGHTA and FQGNSA. This CDR3 comprises 14 residues. Germline trimming cut 5 bases from V and 5 bases from J; bases unmatched to any gene: 7. CDR3 nucleotides: TGTGCCAGCAGCCCCCGGACTAGCTGGGAGACCCAGTACTTC. Translation gives CASSPRTSWETQYF.

This clonotype came up many times. The chain couples TRBV25-1 to TRBJ2-3; D possibly corresponds to TRBD2 (6 bases). This CDR3 has 14 residues. V lost 5 bases and J 3 bases, leaving 12 bases between the germline ends. From germline, CDR1 is MGHDK and CDR2 SYGVNS. The CDR3 loop reads CASSPGLRTDTQYF. The CDR3 bases are TGTGCCAGCAGTCCGGGACTCCGAACAGATACGCAGTATTTT.

The chain uses TRBV20-1 and TRBJ2-2; tentative D call: TRBD1 (5 bases). Per germline, CDR1 DFQATT and CDR2 SNEGSKA (reference sequence). CDR3 length equals 14 residues. With 3 bases removed from V and 2 bases from J, the gap between germline ends came to 10 bases. In nucleotides, the CDR3 is TGCAGTGCTAGGGGGCTTACAAACACCGGGGAGCTGTTTTTT. Protein: CSARGLTNTGELFF.

This clonotype was observed many times. J is TRBJ2-1 and V is TRBV7-3; TRBD2 matches at 12 bases. The CDR3 spans 14 residues. V was pared by 5 bases and J by 11 bases, with 7 bases of the junction left unmatched. Germline loops: CDR1 SGHTA, CDR2 FQGTGA. DNA for the CDR3: TGTGCCAGCAGCCAAACTAGCGGGGGGCCAAAGCAGTTCTTC. Its protein is CASSQTSGGPKQFF.

In its sample, this clonotype was seen many times. The chain uses TRBV10-3 and TRBJ2-1; D could derive from TRBD1 or TRBD2 (6 bases each). Germline V gene data show CDR1 as ENHRY and CDR2 as SYGVKD. This CDR3 spans 16 amino acids. V lost 4 bases, J lost 7 bases, and 20 bases lay in between. The CDR3 DNA sequence: TGTGCCATCAGTGGGCGGGACCAGAAAGGGGGGAATGAGCAGTTCTTC. The encoded protein is CAISGRDQKGGNEQFF.